A single sample gave rise to the 25 T cell receptor beta chains below, sequenced in a study of T cells in Graves' hyperthyroidism and ophthalmopathy. Amplified regions were TCR beta CDR3 sequences from RNA transcripts. An initial round of RT-PCR targeting the TCR CDR3 relied on the HTBI primer set. TCRdb used MiXCR to reprocess the multiplex PCR reads, holding one entry per CDR3 protein. The sample lists around 490,000 distinct CDR3 sequences, approximately 20% occurring once. The source material was blood. Receptor source: a man aged 40-49 years with Graves' ophthalmopathy.

The chain links TRBV20-1 to TRBJ2-7; the D is unclear. Germline CDR1 reads DFQATT; CDR2 reads SNEGSKA (reference sequence). Trimming left V 5 bases short and J 4 bases short, with 9 bases between. CDR3 length: 11 residues. CDR3 bases: TGCAGTGCTCGGATCTTATACGAGCAGTACTTC. This translates into CSARILYEQYF.

This chain's CDR3 is CASNSRDRTPRDYGYTF. The CDR3 DNA is TGTGCCAGCAACTCCCGGGACAGGACCCCGAGGGACTATGGCTACACCTTC. The V and J genes are TRBV27 and TRBJ1-2; 8 positions match TRBD1. The V and J ends lost 7 bases and 3 bases, in that order; junction bases with no gene match: 16. This CDR3 region has 17 residues. Germline V gives CDR1 MNHEY, CDR2 SMNVEV (reference sequence).

Concerning this clonotype itself: Since a much larger clone is just one base distant, this may be a read error. The chain employs TRBV11-2 and TRBJ1-5, with 10 bases lining up with TRBD1. The CDR3 is 15 residues long. Trimming took 8 bases from V and 4 from J; bases not matched to a gene: 8. Germline-derived CDR1 and CDR2 are SGHAT and FQNNGV. The CDR3 region is CASGSDRGGNQPQHF. For the CDR3, the DNA is TGTGCCAGCGGTTCGGACAGGGGGGGAAATCAGCCCCAGCATTTT. Full variable domain (missing parts from reference TRBV11-2 and TRBJ1-5): EAGVAQSPRYKIIEKRQSVAFWCNPISGHATLYWYQQILGQGPKLLIQFQNNGVVDDSQLPKDRFSAERLKGVDSTLKIQPAKLEDSAVYLCASGSDRGGNQPQHFGDGTRLSIL.

CDR3 residues: CASSDGPGQDYGYTF. Written as DNA, the CDR3 is TGTGCCAGCAGTGACGGACCGGGACAGGACTATGGCTACACCTTC. J is TRBJ1-2 and V is TRBV6-1; TRBD1 matches at 8 bases. Germline V CDR1 and CDR2: MNHNS, SASEGT. The J segment lost 3 bases and the V segment lost 3 bases, leaving 6 bases of the junction unmatched. This CDR3 has 15 amino acids.

The sample holds a few counts of this clonotype. The V gene is TRBV9, the J gene TRBJ2-7; D is uncertain. The V gene lost 0 bases and the J gene lost 6 bases, with 19 bases spanning the gap. From germline, CDR1 is SGDLS and CDR2 YYNGEE. The CDR3 loop spans 16 amino acids. The chain's CDR3 is CASSVGLPGPSGEQYF. Here the CDR3 DNA reads TGTGCCAGCAGCGTAGGACTTCCTGGCCCGTCGGGCGAGCAGTACTTC.

This clonotype has a count of ten or more. The rearrangement joins TRBV11-2 to TRBJ2-3; 13 bases map to TRBD2. The CDR3 is 18 amino acids. CDR1 is SGHAT and CDR2 is FQNNGV in the germline V gene. Unmatched junction bases numbered 9, after V lost 0 bases and J lost 6 bases. CDR3 coding DNA: TGTGCCAGCAGCTTAGATGGGACTAGCGGGACACTAGGCGATACGCAGTATTTT. Its translation is CASSLDGTSGTLGDTQYF.

This clonotype was recorded at least ten times. The chain recombines TRBV11-2 with TRBJ2-2; no firm D call. V was trimmed by 3 bases and J by 2 bases, leaving 7 bases between them. CDR1 and CDR2 from the germline V gene are SGHAT and FQNNGV. This CDR3 region has 14 residues. CDR3 DNA sequence: TGTGCCAGCAGCTTGGTAGTTAACACCGGGGAGCTGTTTTTT. This codes for CASSLVVNTGELFF.

The gene calls are TRBV5-6 and TRBJ2-5; 11 bases are shared with TRBD2. Germline V gene data show CDR1 as SGHDT and CDR2 as YYEEEE. Losses at the gene ends were 3 bases for V and 4 bases for J; bases not matched to a gene: 8. There are 16 residues in the CDR3. In DNA, the CDR3 is TGTGCCAGCAGCTCCAATAGCGGGGGGGGAGGAGAGACCCAGTACTTC. It yields the protein CASSSNSGGGGETQYF.

About this clonotype itself: Its ends do not fully match the called genes, so a read error is possible. CDR3 in DNA: TGCGCCAGCAGCCCTCTGGGGCCAGTCAATCAGCCCCAGCATTTT. This encodes CASSPLGPVNQPQHF. The chain recombines TRBV5-5 with TRBJ1-5; the D gene is possibly TRBD1 (5 bases). The CDR3 is 15 amino acids. The germline V gene has CDR1 SGHKS and CDR2 YYEKEE (reference sequence).

This clonotype was recorded many times. The rearrangement joins TRBV5-1 to TRBJ2-7; TRBD1 matches at 7 bases. This CDR3 region has 12 residues. J gave up 4 bases and V 8 bases, and 6 bases lay outside the gene matches. Germline-derived CDR1 and CDR2 are SGHRS and YFSETQ. CDR3 sequence: CARGTERYEQYF. The CDR3 coding sequence is TGCGCCAGGGGGACAGAGCGGTACGAGCAGTACTTC.

Many counts were recorded for this clonotype. The genes are TRBV18 and TRBJ1-1; no definite D call. This CDR3 has 14 residues. The germline V gene encodes CDR1 KGHSH and CDR2 LQKENI. Trimming took 4 bases from V and 8 from J, leaving 17 bases between them. As DNA, the CDR3 is TGTGCCAGCTCACTCCACCCCCAGCCTAGAGAAGCTTTCTTT. It encodes CASSLHPQPREAFF.

Concerning this clonotype: With a much larger clone just one base away, this may be a read error. This chain connects TRBV11-2 to TRBJ2-1; D is possibly TRBD1 (5 bases). Germline V CDR1 and CDR2: SGHAT, FQNNGV. This CDR3 comprises 14 residues. Between the trimmed V and J ends, which lost 7 bases and 3 bases, there was a span of 13 bases. The CDR3 region has the DNA TGTGCCAGCACCATTCAGGGCTTCTACAATGAGCAGTTCTTC. This gives the protein CASTIQGFYNEQFF. Combining the CDR3 with reference TRBV11-2 and TRBJ2-1 gives the whole variable domain EAGVAQSPRYKIIEKRQSVAFWCNPISGHATLYWYQQILGQGPKLLIQFQNNGVVDDSQLPKDRFSAERLKGVDSTLKIQPAKLEDSAVYLCASTIQGFYNEQFFGPGTRLTVL.

The chain joins TRBV3-1 to TRBJ2-7; D is perhaps TRBD1 (6 bases). Germline V gives CDR1 LGHDT, CDR2 YNNKEL (reference sequence). The CDR3 has 15 amino acids. Between the trimmed V and J ends, which lost 4 bases and 1 base, there was a span of 14 bases. The CDR3 nucleotides are TGTGCCAGCAGCCTCCGTGGGGGCCCTTCCTACGAGCAGTACTTC. The encoded protein is CASSLRGGPSYEQYF.

In this sample, this clonotype turned up many times. The chain recombines TRBV2 with TRBJ2-3; TRBD1 is a possible D gene (5 bases). With 4 bases removed from V and 1 base from J, the gap between germline ends came to 12 bases. The germline gives CDR1 SNHLY, CDR2 FYNNEI. The CDR3 sequence is 15 residues long. As DNA, the CDR3 is TGTGCCAGCAGTGGACAGTTTTCCCGCACAGATACGCAGTATTTT. Its translation is CASSGQFSRTDTQYF. The complete variable domain, with remaining parts taken from reference TRBV2 and TRBJ2-3, reads EPEVTQTPSHQVTQMGQEVILRCVPISNHLYFYWYRQILGQKVEFLVSFYNNEISEKSEIFDDQFSVERPDGSNFTLKIRSTKLEDSAMYFCASSGQFSRTDTQYFGPGTRLTVL.

In this sample, this clonotype turned up many times. This rearrangement joins TRBV7-2 to TRBJ2-5, with 9 positions matching TRBD1. Per the germline V gene, CDR1 is SGHTA and CDR2 is FQGNSA. Unmatched junction bases numbered 6, after V lost 5 bases and J lost 5 bases. The CDR3 has 14 amino acids. The chain's CDR3 is CASSRTGGLETQYF. The CDR3 coding sequence is TGTGCCAGCAGCAGAACAGGGGGCCTTGAGACCCAGTACTTC.

Ten or more counts support this clonotype. The CDR3 reads CASSYSALGTDTQYF. CDR3 bases: TGTGCCAGCAGCTATTCGGCACTCGGGACAGATACGCAGTATTTT. V is TRBV7-6 and J is TRBJ2-3; D is uncertain. This CDR3 comprises 15 residues. V was pared by 4 bases and J by 3 bases, with 14 bases between. The V gene's germline CDR1 is SGHVS and CDR2 FNYEAQ.

The rearrangement joins TRBV5-4 to TRBJ1-1, with unresolved D. The V end lost 4 bases, the J end lost 0 bases, and 10 bases lay between the germline ends. Germline CDR1 SGHNT, CDR2 YYREEE (reference sequence). The CDR3 has 14 residues. For the CDR3, the DNA is TGTGCCAGCAGCCCCGCAGTGATGAACACTGAAGCTTTCTTT. Translating it yields CASSPAVMNTEAFF.

This clonotype came up many times. The V call is TRBV30, the J call TRBJ2-7; D assignment may be TRBD1 or TRBD2 (5 bases each). Trimming shortened V by 4 bases and J by 6 bases, and 13 bases separated the two germline ends. Looked up from germline, CDR1 is GTSNPN and CDR2 is SVGIG (reference sequence). There are 12 residues in the CDR3. The CDR3 reads CAWNRDPFEQYF. CDR3 nucleotides: TGTGCCTGGAACCGGGACCCCTTCGAGCAGTACTTC.

The CDR3 here is CASGYPPTGTSGRPGTYNEQFF. The CDR3 DNA reads TGTGCCAGCGGATACCCCCCTACCGGGACTAGCGGGAGGCCCGGCACCTACAATGAGCAGTTCTTC. The chain employs TRBV11-2 and TRBJ2-1, with 15 nucleotides matching TRBD2. The CDR3 is made up of 22 amino acids. The junction had 22 bases not matched to a gene; V was cut back by 8 bases and J by 2 bases. From germline, CDR1 is SGHAT and CDR2 FQNNGV.

This clonotype was detected ten times or more. The V and J genes are TRBV20-1 and TRBJ2-6, with a possible D match to TRBD2 (6 bases). Germline assignment: CDR1 DFQATT and CDR2 SNEGSKA (reference sequence). There are 14 residues in the CDR3. V was clipped by 6 bases and J by 2 bases, with 11 bases between them. The CDR3 coding sequence is TGCAGTGCCCGACTAGGTGCTGGGGCCAACGTCCTGACTTTC. As protein: CSARLGAGANVLTF.

This clonotype was detected only a few times. CDR3 sequence (DNA): TGTGCCAGCAGCGCCGACAGGGGGGAAAATGAAAAACTGTTTTTT. Residues: CASSADRGENEKLFF. The V gene is TRBV9, the J gene TRBJ1-4; 9 bases map to TRBD1. CDR1 and CDR2 from the germline V gene are SGDLS and YYNGEE. This CDR3 region has 15 residues. V was clipped by 3 bases and J by 5 bases; unmatched bases: 5.

The CDR3 loop reads CASSPAGGPSYYNEQFF. The CDR3 DNA follows: TGTGCCAGCTCACCAGCGGGGGGGCCAAGTTATTACAATGAGCAGTTCTTC. This chain connects TRBV18 to TRBJ2-1; 9 bases fit TRBD2. The trim removed 2 bases at V and 4 bases at J, leaving 9 bases unmatched. The CDR3 contains 17 residues. Germline-derived CDR1 and CDR2 are KGHSH and LQKENI.

The chain couples TRBV5-6 to TRBJ2-7, with 7 positions matching TRBD1. Germline CDR1 SGHDT, CDR2 YYEEEE. This CDR3 is built from 13 residues. V lost 4 bases and J lost 6; bases outside the gene matches: 7. DNA for the CDR3: TGTGCCAGCAGCCCTAGGGGGCATGGCGAGCAGTACTTC. It specifies CASSPRGHGEQYF.

This chain links TRBV27 with TRBJ2-7; D is possibly TRBD1 (5 bases). The CDR3 runs 11 residues. V gave up 7 bases and J gave up 4 bases, with 8 bases separating them. Germline V gene data show CDR1 as MNHEY and CDR2 as SMNVEV (reference sequence). The CDR3 spells CASMAGYEQYF. In DNA, the CDR3 is TGTGCCAGCATGGCAGGGTACGAGCAGTACTTC.

This clonotype was picked up a small number of times. The rearrangement links TRBV29-1 to TRBJ2-3; possibly TRBD2 for D (6 bases). CDR1 is SQVTM and CDR2 is ANQGSEA in the germline V gene. The CDR3 runs to 16 residues. Trimming took off 0 bases at V and 2 bases at J, with 15 bases between the two ends. The CDR3 nucleotides are TGCAGCGTTGAAGACCCGGGGGAGCGGTTCACAGATACGCAGTATTTT. It translates to CSVEDPGERFTDTQYF.